These 27 T cell receptor beta chains were all obtained from the same sample, sequenced in a study of control samples from healthy donors and cancer patients. The repertoire was sequenced with immunoSEQ multiplex PCR; TCRdb's copy has only in-frame clones and lacks some. The sample holds about 120,000 clones, approximately 90% seen once. The sequenced material came from blood. The receptor set was obtained from a man aged 30-40 years in good health.

The J gene is TRBJ2-6, the V gene TRBV5-1; the D is unclear. The germline V gene encodes CDR1 SGHRS and CDR2 YFSETQ. CDR3 length: 15 amino acids. V lost 2 bases and J lost 0, with 6 bases in between. CDR3 residues: CASSFKDSGANVLTF. DNA of the CDR3: TGCGCCAGCAGCTTTAAGGACTCTGGGGCCAACGTCCTGACTTTC. Based on the CDR3 plus reference TRBV5-1 and TRBJ2-6, the full variable domain is KAGVTQTPRYLIKTRGQQVTLSCSPISGHRSVSWYQQTPGQGLQFLFEYFSETQRNKGNFPGRFSGRQFSNSRSEMNVSTLELGDSALYLCASSFKDSGANVLTFGAGSRLTVL.

DNA of the CDR3: TGTGCCACCAGCAGAGATCAGACAGGAAATAATGAAAAACTGTTTTTT. Amino acid sequence: CATSRDQTGNNEKLFF. The genes are TRBV15 and TRBJ1-4, with a weak D call TRBD1 (6 bases). CDR1 LNHNV and CDR2 YYDKDF come from the germline V gene (reference sequence). The CDR3 is 16 residues long. Trimming took 0 bases from V and 4 from J, leaving 12 bases between them.

This chain links TRBV2 with TRBJ1-1; the D is unclear. Trimming shortened V by 5 bases and J by 0 bases, and 1 base separated the two germline ends. Germline loops: CDR1 SNHLY, CDR2 FYNNEI. The CDR3 runs to 11 residues. CDR3 amino acids: CASSMNTEAFF. The CDR3 nucleotides are TGTGCCAGCAGTATGAACACTGAAGCTTTCTTT.

The chain carries TRBV6-6 and TRBJ2-3; perhaps TRBD2 as D (6 bases). CDR1 and CDR2 (germline): MNHNY, SVGAGI (reference sequence). The CDR3 sequence is 16 residues long. Trimming cost V 0 bases and J 1 base, with 11 bases left between them. The CDR3 here is CASSYSRWEGTDTQYF. The CDR3 bases are TGTGCCAGCAGTTACTCGAGATGGGAGGGCACAGATACGCAGTATTTT.

The CDR3 DNA reads TGTGCCAGCAGCCAAGCGGCGGGGGCTTACACAGATACGCAGTATTTT. Its translation: CASSQAAGAYTDTQYF. This chain uses TRBV3-1 (or the pseudogene TRBV3-2) with TRBJ2-3; tentative D call: TRBD2 (7 bases). CDR1 is LGHDT, CDR2 YNNKEL, per germline (reference sequence). The CDR3 is made up of 16 amino acids. Trimming removed 1 base from V and 2 bases from J, with 13 bases in between.

Comment on this clone: At the DNA level, this CDR3 is encoded by other sequences in the same sample as well. The V and J genes are TRBV2 and TRBJ1-5; 12 bases match TRBD1. The V gene's germline CDR1 is SNHLY and CDR2 FYNNEI. With 8 bases clipped from V and 5 bases from J, the junction kept 4 bases outside the gene matches. This CDR3 is 14 amino acids long. The CDR3 DNA sequence: TGTGCCAGCTCCGGGACAGGGGGCGATCAGCCCCAGCATTTT. This sequence encodes CASSGTGGDQPQHF.

The rearrangement links TRBV2 to TRBJ2-5; the D gene is possibly TRBD1 (5 bases). The CDR3 loop spans 16 amino acids. Trimming removed 6 bases at V and 2 bases at J, with 19 bases between. Germline CDR1 is SNHLY and CDR2 is FYNNEI. CDR3 loop: CASRSLSTELQETQYF. The DNA for the CDR3 is TGTGCCAGCAGGTCCCTTTCGACAGAACTACAAGAGACCCAGTACTTC.

This chain uses TRBV9 with TRBJ1-1; TRBD1 is a possible D gene (6 bases). V was trimmed by 0 bases and J by 6 bases, leaving 18 bases between them. This CDR3 spans 16 amino acids. Germline-derived CDR1 and CDR2 are SGDLS and YYNGEE. In nucleotides, the CDR3 is TGTGCCAGCAGCGTAGAGGGGGTCAGCTCGGTCCCTGAAGCTTTCTTT. This sequence encodes CASSVEGVSSVPEAFF.

The chain combines TRBV5-4 with TRBJ1-6; unclear D gene. Germline V lookup: CDR1 SGHNT, CDR2 YYREEE (reference sequence). Trimming cost V 0 bases and J 0 bases, with 1 base left between them. The CDR3 spans 14 residues. The CDR3 here is CASSLGSYNSPLHF. The CDR3 DNA reads TGTGCCAGCAGCTTGGGCTCCTATAATTCACCCCTCCACTTT.

The genes are TRBV12-3 or TRBV12-4 and TRBJ1-1; no definite D call. The V gene lost 6 bases and the J gene lost 1 base, with 9 bases spanning the gap. The CDR3 sequence is 13 residues long. Written as DNA, the CDR3 is TGTGCCAGCAGGACCGAATGGAACACTGAAGCTTTCTTT. This codes for CASRTEWNTEAFF.

The chain combines TRBV7-9 with TRBJ1-6; D is ambiguous. V lost 7 bases, J lost 7 bases, and 11 bases lay in between. The length of the CDR3 is 13 residues. Germline CDR1 SEHNR, CDR2 FQNEAQ (reference sequence). CDR3 protein: CASNLDPNSPLHF. CDR3 bases: TGTGCCAGCAACCTGGACCCCAATTCACCCCTCCACTTT.

The chain combines TRBV3-1 (or the pseudogene TRBV3-2) with TRBJ2-2; 8 bases map to TRBD1. The CDR3 has 15 amino acids. V lost 3 bases, J lost 3 bases, and 3 bases stayed unmatched. Looked up from germline, CDR1 is LGHDT and CDR2 is YNNKEL (reference sequence). This CDR3 reads CASSHRDRYTGELFF. The DNA of the CDR3 is TGTGCCAGCAGCCACCGGGACAGGTACACCGGGGAGCTGTTTTTT.

V and J are TRBV28 and TRBJ1-5; TRBD1 might be the D (5 bases). The CDR3 totals 14 residues. Germline V gene data show CDR1 as MDHEN and CDR2 as SYDVKM. Deletions cut 5 bases from V and 6 bases from J, with 14 bases between. The CDR3 region has the DNA TGTGCCAGCAGTCCGGACATCGCGGGTCAGCCCCAGCATTTT. It specifies CASSPDIAGQPQHF.

The chain is built from TRBV27 and TRBJ1-5; 7 bases agree with TRBD1. The CDR3 runs to 12 residues. The V and J ends lost 3 bases and 10 bases, in that order; junction bases with no gene match: 3. Germline V CDR1 and CDR2: MNHEY, SMNVEV (reference sequence). For the CDR3, the DNA is TGTGCCAGCAGTTTGGTAGGGGGCCCCCAGCATTTT. Protein sequence: CASSLVGGPQHF.

The V call is TRBV4-2, the J call TRBJ2-3; the match to TRBD1 covers 8 bases. Germline CDR1 is LGHNA and CDR2 is YNFKEQ. CDR3 size: 19 residues. V was pared by 1 base and J by 0 bases, with 12 bases of the junction left unmatched. CDR3 region: CASSQAGGTGGPSTDTQYF. The CDR3, as DNA: TGTGCCAGCAGCCAAGCAGGTGGAACAGGGGGGCCTAGCACAGATACGCAGTATTTT.

The V gene is TRBV7-2, the J gene TRBJ1-2; D gene ambiguous. Germline V gives CDR1 SGHTA, CDR2 FQGNSA. There are 14 residues in the CDR3. The V and J ends lost 0 bases and 0 bases respectively, with 5 bases between them. CDR3 in DNA: TGTGCCAGCAGCTTAGCCCCATCTAACTATGGCTACACCTTC. Protein product: CASSLAPSNYGYTF.

J is TRBJ1-5 and V is TRBV12-5; 7 positions agree with TRBD1. The CDR3 totals 17 residues. V trimming: 1 base; J trimming: 7 bases; junction bases outside the gene matches: 13. Germline lookup yields CDR1 LGHNT and CDR2 FRNRAP. Here the CDR3 DNA reads TGTGCTAGTGGTTTGGAGGTTATAAGGGACAGCGCGCAGCCCCAGCATTTT. Its protein is CASGLEVIRDSAQPQHF.

V usage is TRBV6-1 and J usage is TRBJ1-2; 7 bases match TRBD1. The CDR3 consists of 14 residues. V was pared by 2 bases and J by 6 bases, with 6 bases of the junction left unmatched. Germline assignment: CDR1 MNHNS and CDR2 SASEGT. CDR3 sequence: CASSENRGVNGYTF. The CDR3 region has the DNA TGTGCCAGCAGTGAAAACAGGGGAGTGAATGGCTACACCTTC.

This chain connects TRBV5-1 to TRBJ2-7; the D gene is possibly TRBD1 (5 bases). Trimming stripped 4 bases from V and 3 bases from J, with 11 bases between. Germline lookup yields CDR1 SGHRS and CDR2 YFSETQ. The CDR3 runs to 13 residues. The CDR3, as DNA: TGCGCCAGCAGCGTCAGGGAAGGCTACGAGCAGTACGTC. Its translation: CASSVREGYEQYV.

This chain uses TRBV18 with TRBJ1-1; D call uncertain. V lost 3 bases and J 6 bases, leaving 5 bases between the germline ends. CDR1 and CDR2 from the germline V gene are KGHSH and LQKENI. CDR3 length: 11 residues. The CDR3 DNA sequence: TGTGCCAGCTCACCGGGGTCTGAAGCTTTCTTT. It is translated as CASSPGSEAFF.

J is TRBJ1-3 and V is TRBV4-2; D gene ambiguous. V lost 4 bases, J lost 6 bases, and 19 bases lay in between. Germline CDR1 LGHNA, CDR2 YNFKEQ. CDR3 length: 16 residues. CDR3 coding DNA: TGTGCCAGCAGCCGTACGCCGGACGGTGCTCAAAACACCATATATTTT. It translates to CASSRTPDGAQNTIYF.

The rearrangement uses TRBV5-1 and TRBJ2-1; maybe TRBD2 (5 bases). The CDR3 length is 12 residues. Per the germline V gene, CDR1 is SGHRS and CDR2 is YFSETQ. Trimming shortened V by 0 bases and J by 8 bases, and 6 bases separated the two germline ends. The CDR3: CASSLAGDEQFF. CDR3 DNA sequence: TGCGCCAGCAGCTTGGCCGGGGATGAGCAGTTCTTC. Using reference TRBV5-1 and TRBJ2-1 for the parts outside the CDR3, the full variable domain is KAGVTQTPRYLIKTRGQQVTLSCSPISGHRSVSWYQQTPGQGLQFLFEYFSETQRNKGNFPGRFSGRQFSNSRSEMNVSTLELGDSALYLCASSLAGDEQFFGPGTRLTVL.

The chain is built from TRBV28 and TRBJ2-3; D may be TRBD1 (6 bases). Looked up from germline, CDR1 is MDHEN and CDR2 is SYDVKM. This CDR3 is built from 16 residues. V dropped 6 bases and J dropped 0 bases, with 16 bases sitting between them. The DNA for the CDR3 is TGTGCCAGCAGCGAACCCAAAGGACAGAGCACAGATACGCAGTATTTT. Amino acid sequence: CASSEPKGQSTDTQYF.

The chain is built from TRBV19 and TRBJ2-1, with 7 bases fitting TRBD1. The CDR3 spans 15 residues. Germline loops: CDR1 LNHDA, CDR2 SQIVND (reference sequence). J lost 7 bases, V lost 6 bases, and 12 bases had no gene match. CDR3 region: CASSLGQRGLNEQFF. The CDR3 coding sequence is TGTGCCAGTAGCCTGGGACAGAGGGGGTTGAATGAGCAGTTCTTC.

The chain carries TRBV11-3 and TRBJ2-1, with 9 positions matching TRBD2. CDR1 and CDR2 (germline): SGHNT, YENEEA. This CDR3 comprises 14 residues. Trimming removed 6 bases from V and 5 bases from J; junction bases left unmatched: 5. The CDR3 DNA follows: TGTGCCAGCAGTCCTAGCGGGGTTCACAATGAGCAGTTCTTC. This codes for CASSPSGVHNEQFF.

The chain combines TRBV11-1 with TRBJ2-7; the match to TRBD1 covers 7 bases. The CDR3 has 15 residues. The germline V gene has CDR1 SGHAT and CDR2 FQDESV (reference sequence). The trim removed 0 bases at V and 2 bases at J, leaving 4 bases unmatched. The CDR3 sequence: CASSLAGDRAYEQYF. CDR3 bases: TGTGCCAGCAGCTTAGCCGGGGACAGAGCCTACGAGCAGTACTTC. Based on the CDR3 plus reference TRBV11-1 and TRBJ2-7, the full variable domain is EAEVAQSPRYKITEKSQAVAFWCDPISGHATLYWYRQILGQGPELLVQFQDESVVDDSQLPKDRFSAERLKGVDSTLKIQPAELGDSAMYLCASSLAGDRAYEQYFGPGTRLTVT.

The chain couples TRBV30 to TRBJ1-4; 8 positions match TRBD1. The ends lost 4 bases at V and 5 bases at J; junction bases unmatched: 9. This CDR3 region has 15 residues. Germline CDR1 is GTSNPN and CDR2 is SVGIG (reference sequence). The CDR3 sequence: CAWTYGTGLNEKLFF. In DNA, the CDR3 is TGTGCCTGGACCTACGGGACAGGTCTAAATGAAAAACTGTTTTTT.